What follows is one TCR beta chain and its context. Its antigen remains unidentified. This record belongs to a study of T cells in Graves' hyperthyroidism and ophthalmopathy. General study findings and limits: The authors' 13 V-J model separated ophthalmopathy from stable hyperthyroidism. The model's output predicted ophthalmopathy at a median of roughly 6.9 months prior to onset. Peripheral blood also featured most of the thyroid clonotypes expanded above 0.001.

Authors of the study amplified TCR beta CDR3 regions from RNA transcripts. The HTBI primer set was used in a first-round RT-PCR of the TCR CDR3. MiXCR, run by TCRdb on the multiplex PCR reads, gives a single entry per CDR3 protein. The sample carries 500,000 to 650,000 distinct CDR3 sequences, approximately 48% recorded once. The germline CDR1 and CDR2 sequences are SGHRS and YFSETQ. This CDR3 comprises 12 residues. The V gene lost 4 bases and the J gene lost 6 bases, with 11 bases spanning the gap. The material sequenced was peripheral blood or thyroid tissue (not recorded which). This receptor was taken from an adult woman with Graves' disease, either hyperthyroidism or ophthalmopathy (not recorded which). The chain has TRBV5-1 and TRBJ2-7; D is perhaps TRBD1 or TRBD2 (5 bases each). The CDR3, as DNA: TGCGCCAGCAGCAGAGGGGACGCCGAGCAGTACTTC. The encoded protein is CASSRGDAEQYF.